These 5 T cell receptor beta chains were all obtained from the same sample, sequenced in a study of regulatory T cells in long-lasting Graves disease. iRepertoire HTBI primers and Arm-PCR of CDR3 regions built TCR beta libraries. Via MiXCR, TCRdb re-called the multiplex PCR reads, giving one row per CDR3 protein. The table shows about 220,000 distinct CDR3 sequences, with roughly 18% occurring only once. Documented time point: newly diagnosed GD, antithyroid drugs for less than 3 months. Extracted PBMC RNA gave rise to the TCR library. In addition, the sample was reused for a study of T cells in Graves' hyperthyroidism and ophthalmopathy.

The sample in question was peripheral blood mononuclear cells (PBMCs), obtained at new diagnosis, from a patient treated with antithyroid drugs. The receptors were gathered from a young woman with Graves disease.

With respect to this clonotype: This clone may be a read error of a much larger clone one base away. The V call is TRBV6-2 or TRBV6-3, the J call TRBJ2-3, with 16 bases aligning to TRBD2. The J call could be wrong; TRBJ2-1 is a better fit for the DNA end. Germline V gene data show CDR1 as MNHEY and CDR2 as SVGEGT. The CDR3 loop spans 20 amino acids. The CDR3 DNA reads TGTGCCAGCAGTCCCTTACCGGGACTAGCGGGAGGGCCGAGGGGTAATGAGCAGTTCTTC. Protein sequence: CASSPLPGLAGGPRGNEQFF.

This clonotype was counted at least ten times. J is TRBJ2-3 and V is TRBV28, with D possibly called TRBD1 or TRBD2 (5 bases each). Germline assignment: CDR1 MDHEN and CDR2 SYDVKM. V was shortened by 5 bases and J by 1 base, with 16 bases between the two germline ends. The CDR3 is 16 amino acids. CDR3 DNA: TGTGCCAGCAGTCCATACGGGACCCTCGGCACAGATACGCAGTATTTT. It translates to CASSPYGTLGTDTQYF.

About this clonotype itself: With a much larger clone just one base away, this may be a read error. CDR3 amino acids: CASSATGVGEMFF. The CDR3 DNA reads as TGTGCCAGCAGCGCCACAGGGGTCGGGGAGATGTTTTTT. The rearrangement links TRBV3-1 to TRBJ2-2, with 7 bases matching TRBD1. The germline CDR1 and CDR2 sequences are LGHDT and YNNKEL (reference sequence). The length of the CDR3 is 13 residues.

This clonotype was recorded many times. The V gene is TRBV2, the J gene TRBJ1-4; D gene ambiguous. The CDR3 length is 11 residues. Germline V lookup: CDR1 SNHLY, CDR2 FYNNEI. V lost 4 bases and J lost 11, with 8 bases in between. CDR3 DNA sequence: TGTGCCAGCAGTGTAGGAGGGAAACTGTTTTTT. Amino acid sequence: CASSVGGKLFF. The full variable domain, completed using reference TRBV2 and TRBJ1-4, is EPEVTQTPSHQVTQMGQEVILRCVPISNHLYFYWYRQILGQKVEFLVSFYNNEISEKSEIFDDQFSVERPDGSNFTLKIRSTKLEDSAMYFCASSVGGKLFFGSGTQLSVL.

Ten or more counts support this clonotype. The chain carries TRBV2 and TRBJ1-5; D is ambiguous. The CDR3 contains 12 residues. The germline CDR1 and CDR2 sequences are SNHLY and FYNNEI. The V and J ends lost 4 bases and 3 bases respectively, with 4 bases between them. CDR3 sequence reads: CASSGPNQPQHF. The CDR3 DNA sequence: TGTGCCAGCAGTGGCCCCAATCAGCCCCAGCATTTT.